Many counts were recorded for the clone carrying this TCR beta chain. Its target is unknown. From 15-18 subjects, over 190 million TCR-beta sequences were obtained in each sequencing run. Using its own MiXCR run on the 5' RACE reads, TCRdb lists one record per CDR3 protein. The sample includes 95,000 to 150,000 distinct CDR3 sequences, around 3% of them seen just once. This entry comes from a study of neurological immune-mediated disorders. The CDR3 is 15 amino acids. With 6 bases clipped from V and 2 bases from J, the junction kept 5 bases outside the gene matches. Study results and caveats: Phylogenetic grouping assigned the repertoires of 18 of 34 multiple sclerosis patients to a single related-CDR3 cluster, representing a possible signature.

The sample consisted of PBMCs. The chain is built from TRBV12-3 or TRBV12-4 and TRBJ2-1; 9 bases match TRBD2. The sequence derives from a woman aged 25 to 39 with multiple sclerosis. CDR3 sequence reads: CASSLRLAAYNEQFF. CDR3 bases: TGTGCCAGCAGCCTTCGACTAGCGGCCTACAATGAGCAGTTCTTC.